The 32 T cell receptor beta chains presented below share a single source sample, sequenced in a study of blood T cell repertoires in COVID-19 (dated by TCRdb to the early 2020s). Libraries were constructed by the immunoSEQ multiplex PCR assay. In TCRdb, the immuneACCESS table is reduced to in-frame sequences with V and J assigned. These tables do not hold every clone; where another copy was compared, an unresolved V gene accounts for under half, and the others remain unexplained. The sample has some 150,000 clones on record, 80% to 90% of them singletons. The ten largest clones represent roughly 2.9% of the sample. Sequenced: peripheral blood. Receptor source: a man in his fifties or sixties with active or convalescent COVID-19.

The chain has TRBV24-1 and TRBJ2-5; TRBD2 agrees at 8 bases. J gave up 4 bases and V 6 bases, and 12 bases lay outside the gene matches. The CDR3 sequence is 16 residues long. CDR1 is KGHDR and CDR2 is SFDVKD in the germline V gene. CDR3 DNA sequence: TGTGCCACCAGTACGGGCCAAGCGGGAGTCGGAGAGACCCAGTACTTC. Residues: CATSTGQAGVGETQYF.

The chain joins TRBV18 to TRBJ1-5, with 8 bases identical to TRBD1. The CDR3 consists of 14 residues. CDR1 and CDR2 from the germline V gene are KGHSH and LQKENI. After removal of 3 bases from V and 2 bases from J, the junction contained 0 bases not matched to a gene. CDR3 DNA: TGTGCCAGCTCACCGACAGGGGGCAATCAGCCCCAGCATTTT. It is translated as CASSPTGGNQPQHF.

The J gene is TRBJ2-7, the V gene TRBV7-2; the match to TRBD1 covers 8 bases. V lost 8 bases and J lost 7; bases outside the gene matches: 10. Looked up from germline, CDR1 is SGHTA and CDR2 is FQGNSA. This CDR3 is built from 13 residues. The CDR3 bases are TGTGCCAGCTCCTCCCGGACAGGGATAGAGCAGTACTTC. This gives the protein CASSSRTGIEQYF.

The rearrangement links TRBV7-9 to TRBJ2-3, with TRBD2 matching 11 bases. This CDR3 is built from 16 residues. Germline V gene lookup returns CDR1 SEHNR and CDR2 FQNEAQ (reference sequence). The V segment lost 0 bases and the J segment 5 bases; nucleotides outside the gene matches: 4. CDR3 amino acids: CASSLASGGAGDTQYF. CDR3 DNA sequence: TGTGCCAGCAGCTTAGCTAGCGGGGGGGCCGGAGATACGCAGTATTTT.

This sequence joins TRBV6-5 and TRBJ2-5; D might be TRBD2 (5 bases). The CDR3 totals 13 residues. In germline, CDR1 is MNHEY, CDR2 SVGAGI. Trimming removed 8 bases from V and 5 bases from J, with 15 bases in between. CDR3 in amino acids: CASAQTRFETQYF. Here the CDR3 DNA reads TGTGCCAGCGCTCAAACTAGATTCGAGACCCAGTACTTC.

This chain connects TRBV7-3 to TRBJ2-1, with a weak D call TRBD2 (6 bases). This CDR3 is 13 amino acids long. Trimming cost V 3 bases and J 11 bases, with 14 bases left between them. CDR1 is SGHTA and CDR2 is FQGTGA in the germline V gene. In DNA, the CDR3 is TGTGCCAGCAGCTTGTCCCAGCGGGTACAGCAGTTCTTC. Translation gives CASSLSQRVQQFF.

The chain carries TRBV4-3 and TRBJ2-3, with 7 bases identical to TRBD1. The germline V gene encodes CDR1 LGHNA and CDR2 YSLEER. The CDR3 has 16 residues. After removal of 0 bases from V and 4 bases from J, the junction contained 7 bases not matched to a gene. In nucleotides, the CDR3 is TGCGCCAGCAGCCAAGAAACAGGGGTTATAGCAGATACGCAGTATTTT. Translating it yields CASSQETGVIADTQYF.

The V call is TRBV28, the J call TRBJ1-2, with a weak D call TRBD1 (5 bases). Trimming shortened V by 6 bases and J by 0 bases, and 11 bases separated the two germline ends. The germline V gene has CDR1 MDHEN and CDR2 SYDVKM. The CDR3 length is 14 residues. The CDR3: CASREQGSNYGYTF. Here the CDR3 DNA reads TGTGCCAGCAGGGAGCAGGGTTCTAACTATGGCTACACCTTC.

The V call is TRBV19, the J call TRBJ1-3, with D hard to call. There are 13 residues in the CDR3. Trimming shortened V by 4 bases and J by 1 base, and 5 bases separated the two germline ends. Germline CDR1 is LNHDA and CDR2 is SQIVND (reference sequence). The CDR3 DNA is TGTGCCAGTAGTACGACTTCTGGAAACACCATATATTTT. Translating gives CASSTTSGNTIYF.

V is TRBV3-1 (or the pseudogene TRBV3-2) and J is TRBJ2-1; TRBD2 matches at 10 bases. The CDR3 sequence is 19 residues long. Per germline, CDR1 LGHDT and CDR2 YNNKEL (reference sequence). The J segment lost 8 bases and the V segment lost 0 bases, leaving 16 bases of the junction unmatched. Here the CDR3 reads CASSQDGYGSGGAMDEQFF. The CDR3 region has the DNA TGTGCCAGCAGCCAAGACGGGTATGGCAGCGGGGGGGCGATGGATGAGCAGTTCTTC.

This sequence joins TRBV27 and TRBJ1-1; no clear D. Per the germline V gene, CDR1 is MNHEY and CDR2 is SMNVEV (reference sequence). The ends were cut back, 3 bases at V and 1 base at J, with 9 bases in the middle. The CDR3 extends over 14 amino acids. The CDR3 reads CASSFTRENTEAFF. The CDR3, as DNA: TGTGCCAGCAGTTTTACTAGGGAGAACACTGAAGCTTTCTTT.

This sequence joins TRBV25-1 and TRBJ2-2; TRBD2 is a possible D gene (5 bases). The V gene lost 2 bases and the J gene lost 4 bases, with 14 bases spanning the gap. The CDR3 spans 16 residues. Looked up from germline, CDR1 is MGHDK and CDR2 is SYGVNS. The CDR3 protein is CASSEPRGLGTGELFF. In nucleotides, the CDR3 is TGTGCCAGCAGTGAACCCCGGGGTCTAGGCACCGGGGAGCTGTTTTTT.

The chain joins TRBV6-1 to TRBJ2-5; D might be TRBD2 (5 bases). This CDR3 contains 16 residues. CDR1 and CDR2 (germline): MNHNS, SASEGT. V lost 2 bases to trimming and J lost 2 bases, with 15 bases between them. CDR3 protein: CASSERSWTLQETQYF. CDR3 in DNA: TGTGCCAGCAGTGAAAGGAGTTGGACTTTACAAGAGACCCAGTACTTC.

The rearrangement joins TRBV19 to TRBJ1-5, with 10 positions matching TRBD1. Germline V gives CDR1 LNHDA, CDR2 SQIVND (reference sequence). The CDR3 runs 21 residues. The V segment lost 4 bases and the J segment 0 bases; nucleotides outside the gene matches: 18. CDR3 region: CASSNQGYWGQGIYSNQPQHF. CDR3 DNA: TGTGCCAGTAGTAATCAAGGGTATTGGGGACAGGGGATCTATAGCAATCAGCCCCAGCATTTT. The full variable domain, its missing parts supplied by reference TRBV19 and TRBJ1-5, is DGGITQSPKYLFRKEGQNVTLSCEQNLNHDAMYWYRQDPGQGLRLIYYSQIVNDFQKGDIAEGYSVSREKKESFPLTVTSAQKNPTAFYLCASSNQGYWGQGIYSNQPQHFGDGTRLSIL.

The rearrangement joins TRBV18 to TRBJ2-4, with D tentatively TRBD1 (5 bases). Germline V gives CDR1 KGHSH, CDR2 LQKENI. V lost 3 bases to trimming and J lost 2 bases, with 11 bases between them. The CDR3 length is 15 residues. CDR3 loop: CASSPTDTPKNIQYF. DNA of the CDR3: TGTGCCAGCTCACCGACGGACACCCCCAAAAACATTCAGTACTTC.

The chain joins TRBV7-2 to TRBJ1-4; D possibly corresponds to TRBD1 (5 bases). The CDR3 is made up of 17 amino acids. With 1 base removed from V and 4 bases from J, the gap between germline ends came to 16 bases. Germline V gene data show CDR1 as SGHTA and CDR2 as FQGNSA. The CDR3 nucleotides read TGTGCCAGCAGCTTAGGCCTCCAGGGTCTATTTAATGAAAAACTGTTTTTT. This translates into CASSLGLQGLFNEKLFF.

V is TRBV7-8 and J is TRBJ2-7; 7 nucleotides line up with TRBD1. V dropped 5 bases and J dropped 6; count of bases not matched to a gene: 7. Germline CDR1 and CDR2: SGHVS and FQNEAQ. The CDR3 loop spans 13 amino acids. The CDR3 loop is CASSLRRGLEQYF. CDR3 nucleotide sequence: TGTGCCAGCAGCCTCAGAAGGGGGCTCGAGCAGTACTTC.

In its sample, this clone was seen once. This chain links TRBV5-1 with TRBJ2-1; 12 bases fit TRBD1. V was pared by 3 bases and J by 7 bases, with 8 bases of the junction left unmatched. Germline lookup yields CDR1 SGHRS and CDR2 YFSETQ. The CDR3 consists of 16 residues. The CDR3 sequence is CASSWDRGRRVNEQFF. CDR3 coding DNA: TGCGCCAGCAGCTGGGACAGGGGGCGCCGGGTGAATGAGCAGTTCTTC.

The chain carries TRBV7-3 and TRBJ2-3; D is uncertain. Germline V gene data show CDR1 as SGHTA and CDR2 as FQGTGA. V was trimmed by 2 bases and J by 2 bases, leaving 11 bases between them. This CDR3 spans 15 amino acids. The CDR3 DNA reads TGTGCCAGCAGCTTATCATCCATTTCCACAGATACGCAGTATTTT. Translated, it gives CASSLSSISTDTQYF.

The genes are TRBV7-2 and TRBJ1-1; D not resolved. The CDR3 is 13 amino acids. Looked up from germline, CDR1 is SGHTA and CDR2 is FQGNSA. The V end was cut by 1 base, the J end by 3 bases, with 6 bases between. CDR3 loop: CASSLVRDTEAFF. CDR3 nucleotides: TGTGCCAGCAGCTTAGTCCGGGACACTGAAGCTTTCTTT.

This chain links TRBV14 with TRBJ2-2; possible D gene TRBD1, 5 bases. V shed 2 bases and J shed 4 bases, with 14 bases lying between them. The V gene's germline CDR1 is SGHDN and CDR2 FVKESK. The CDR3 covers 16 residues. CDR3 coding DNA: TGTGCCAGCAGCCAAAATAAGGGGCGAGCCACCGGGGAGCTGTTTTTT. This gives the protein CASSQNKGRATGELFF. The variable domain in full, completed from reference TRBV14 and TRBJ2-2, reads EAGVTQFPSHSVIEKGQTVTLRCDPISGHDNLYWYRRVMGKEIKFLLHFVKESKQDESGMPNNRFLAERTGGTYSTLKVQPAELEDSGVYFCASSQNKGRATGELFFGEGSRLTVL.

This rearrangement joins TRBV28 to TRBJ1-4; D is perhaps TRBD1 (6 bases). V shed 7 bases and J shed 8 bases, with 14 bases lying between them. CDR3 length: 13 residues. Germline CDR1 MDHEN, CDR2 SYDVKM. The CDR3 nucleotides are TGTGCCAGCATCCAAACCGGGACAGAAAAACTGTTTTTT. This translates into CASIQTGTEKLFF.

The gene calls are TRBV10-3 and TRBJ1-4, with D perhaps matching TRBD1 (5 bases). CDR1 is ENHRY and CDR2 is SYGVKD in the germline V gene. The CDR3 covers 16 residues. The V gene lost 8 bases and the J gene lost 7 bases, with 23 bases spanning the gap. This chain's CDR3 is CAISRGDGQIPEKLFF. DNA for the CDR3: TGTGCCATCTCCCGGGGGGATGGGCAAATACCTGAAAAACTGTTTTTT.

V usage is TRBV4-2 and J usage is TRBJ2-7; D perhaps matches TRBD2 (7 bases). The CDR3 totals 16 residues. Deletions cut 4 bases from V and 4 bases from J, with 20 bases between. Per germline, CDR1 LGHNA and CDR2 YNFKEQ. CDR3 amino acids: CASSPTGRRGGYEQYF. The CDR3 coding sequence is TGTGCCAGCAGCCCAACAGGACGGAGGGGGGGGTACGAGCAGTACTTC.

This rearrangement joins TRBV24-1 to TRBJ2-5; D might be TRBD2 (5 bases). CDR3 size: 16 residues. Germline V CDR1 and CDR2: KGHDR, SFDVKD. Trimming shortened V by 3 bases and J by 5 bases, and 18 bases separated the two germline ends. The CDR3 region has the DNA TGTGCCACCAGTGATAGGACCCCTCGGGGTTGGGAGACCCAGTACTTC. Protein product: CATSDRTPRGWETQYF.

The chain carries TRBV30 and TRBJ1-4; D is undetermined. CDR1 is GTSNPN, CDR2 SVGIG, per germline (reference sequence). Between the trimmed V and J ends, which lost 1 base and 4 bases, there was a span of 10 bases. This CDR3 is 14 amino acids long. The CDR3: CAWSGWRDNEKLFF. The CDR3 DNA reads TGTGCCTGGAGTGGGTGGAGGGATAATGAAAAACTGTTTTTT.

The chain couples TRBV5-6 to TRBJ1-1; 11 bases line up with TRBD1. V was clipped by 2 bases and J by 4 bases; unmatched bases: 7. CDR3 size: 16 residues. Germline V gene lookup returns CDR1 SGHDT and CDR2 YYEEEE. In DNA, the CDR3 is TGTGCCAGCAGCTTTTTTGGACAGGGGGCCTTCACTGAAGCTTTCTTT. Amino acids: CASSFFGQGAFTEAFF.

This chain links TRBV27 with TRBJ2-1, with D maybe TRBD2 (6 bases). Germline loops: CDR1 MNHEY, CDR2 SMNVEV (reference sequence). V was shortened by 4 bases and J by 3 bases, with 16 bases between the two germline ends. The CDR3 is 16 amino acids. As DNA, the CDR3 is TGTGCCAGCAGTTCCCAGCCGGGAGTTAACTACAATGAGCAGTTCTTC. Translation: CASSSQPGVNYNEQFF.

The chain recombines TRBV11-2 with TRBJ1-2, with a tentative D call TRBD1 (5 bases). V was shortened by 1 base and J by 4 bases, with 7 bases between the two germline ends. Germline V CDR1 and CDR2: SGHAT, FQNNGV. The CDR3 extends over 13 amino acids. The CDR3 DNA follows: TGTGCCAGCAGCTTAGGCAGGGCCTATGGCTACACCTTC. It encodes CASSLGRAYGYTF.

CDR3 in amino acids: CASSDLDTEAFF. The CDR3, as DNA: TGCGCCAGCAGTGACCTCGACACTGAAGCTTTCTTT. The V gene is TRBV10-2, the J gene TRBJ1-1; D gene ambiguous. This CDR3 contains 12 residues. The V end lost 3 bases, the J end lost 3 bases, and 5 bases lay between the germline ends. Germline CDR1 is WSHSY and CDR2 is SAAADI.

V is TRBV6-5 and J is TRBJ2-7; 8 nucleotides match TRBD1. The J segment lost 2 bases and the V segment lost 6 bases, leaving 3 bases of the junction unmatched. The germline V gene encodes CDR1 MNHEY and CDR2 SVGAGI. The CDR3 runs to 13 residues. The chain's CDR3 is CASRTGEAYEQYF. The CDR3 coding sequence is TGTGCCAGCAGGACAGGGGAGGCCTACGAGCAGTACTTC.

This chain links TRBV9 with TRBJ2-7; the D gene is possibly TRBD1 (7 bases). The V gene's germline CDR1 is SGDLS and CDR2 YYNGEE. This CDR3 comprises 14 residues. The ends were cut back, 3 bases at V and 6 bases at J, with 16 bases in the middle. As DNA, the CDR3 is TGTGCCAGCAGCGAACAGGGGAAAGCGGGCGAGCAGTACTTC. This encodes CASSEQGKAGEQYF.